Reported below is one TCR beta chain. Antigen specificity is unknown. CD45RO negativity and positive selection for CCR7 defined naive CD8 cells, a population that excluded terminally differentiated effector memory CD45RA+ cells. Healthy HIV-negative adults with no recent acute infections or vaccinations were recruited as donors. DNA at around 190 ng, tens of thousands of T cell genomes, went into sorted-subset replicate PCRs. Profiled with immunoSEQ multiplex PCR; TCRdb holds only in-frame clones, not every one. The profile shows about 2.2 million clones, approximately 94% of them singletons. These data are taken from a study of shared clonotypes between healthy human individuals. Study information: CD4 naive and CD4 memory each took three plates per donor, while CD8 naive took two and CD8 memory one. Study-wide results and caveats: Among the subsets, naive ones generally showed larger estimated richness than memory ones.

This receptor was identified in a man in his late teens or twenties in good health. Some clones in this sample may be carry-over from other donors' samples. What was sequenced was naive CD8+ T cells from PBMCs.

CDR3: CASSHGTSPYEQYF. CDR3 coding DNA: TGTGCCAGCAGTCACGGGACTTCACCCTACGAGCAGTACTTC. V usage is TRBV5-6 and J usage is TRBJ2-7; D perhaps matches TRBD2 (6 bases). Germline CDR1 is SGHDT and CDR2 is YYEEEE. Trimming shortened V by 5 bases and J by 2 bases, and 14 bases separated the two germline ends. The CDR3 contains 14 residues.